This entry concerns a single TCR beta chain. Antigen: not known. The data were obtained in a study of cytomegalovirus exposure and HLA in healthy donors. Turning to the study itself: In a later analysis, the 120 or so validation repertoires were reported to have used the same platform as the approximately 700 first-cohort repertoires. Points from the study as a whole: Subsequent analysis of the 110 or so validation repertoires found a tendency for first-cohort TCR clusters to co-occur.

Deletions cut 7 bases from V and 2 bases from J, with 16 bases between. CDR1 is MDHEN and CDR2 is SYDVKM in the germline V gene. The CDR3 is 15 amino acids. Measured with immunoSEQ multiplex PCR; TCRdb has only the in-frame clones, and not every one. The table lists some 230,000 clones, about nine tenths of them singletons. The receptor was isolated from a woman between 18 and 29 years old in good health and CMV-seronegative. This chain uses TRBV28 with TRBJ2-3; a weak D match, TRBD1 (6 bases). What was sequenced was PBMCs. The CDR3 DNA reads TGTGCCAGCAAAGTTCCGGGACAATACACAGATACGCAGTATTTT. It encodes CASKVPGQYTDTQYF.